One and the same sample provided the 28 T cell receptor beta chains below, sequenced in a study of shared clonotypes between healthy human individuals. Profiling relied on immunoSEQ multiplex PCR, and the TCRdb table lists in-frame clones only, not all of them. Of about a million clones detected, about three quarters appear once; the ten largest clones hold roughly 1.4%. The sample was memory CD4+ T cells sorted from blood. As for subset: CD45RA-negative fraction. All receptors come from a man between 18 and 35 years old in good health.

This chain connects TRBV6-1 to TRBJ2-3, with 8 bases that match TRBD1. Germline trimming cut 3 bases from V and 1 base from J; bases unmatched to any gene: 3. This CDR3 comprises 15 residues. The germline V gene encodes CDR1 MNHNS and CDR2 SASEGT. CDR3 residues: CASSDGTGGTDTQYF. CDR3 DNA: TGTGCCAGCAGTGACGGGACAGGAGGCACAGATACGCAGTATTTT.

The chain uses TRBV9 and TRBJ2-7, with no clear D. There are 16 residues in the CDR3. Germline assignment: CDR1 SGDLS and CDR2 YYNGEE. V was shortened by 4 bases and J by 2 bases, with 19 bases between the two germline ends. This CDR3 is CASSPKVGVGTYEQYF. As DNA, the CDR3 is TGTGCCAGCAGCCCCAAGGTTGGAGTGGGCACCTACGAGCAGTACTTC.

The J gene is TRBJ1-2, the V gene TRBV30; TRBD1 might be the D (5 bases). The V and J ends lost 4 bases and 4 bases respectively, with 16 bases between them. This CDR3 is 14 amino acids long. Germline V gene data show CDR1 as GTSNPN and CDR2 as SVGIG (reference sequence). The CDR3 here is CAWTRGQGPYGYTF. In nucleotides, the CDR3 is TGTGCCTGGACCCGAGGGCAGGGCCCCTATGGCTACACCTTC. Variable domain in full (rest from reference TRBV30 and TRBJ1-2): SQTIHQWPATLVQPVGSPLSLECTVEGTSNPNLYWYRQAAGRGLQLLFYSVGIGQISSEVPQNLSASRPQDRQFILSSKKLLLSDSGFYLCAWTRGQGPYGYTFGSGTRLTVV.

This chain uses TRBV27 with TRBJ1-1; D not resolved. Germline CDR1 and CDR2: MNHEY and SMNVEV (reference sequence). V lost 5 bases, J lost 6 bases, and 16 bases lay in between. This CDR3 region has 14 residues. The CDR3 loop reads CASSPLTGSAEAFF. The CDR3 bases are TGTGCCAGCAGTCCCTTAACCGGGTCCGCTGAAGCTTTCTTT.

This clone appeared a single time. CDR3 nucleotides: TGCGCCAGCAGCTGGAGTGATAAAGAGACCCAGTACTTC. Its translation: CASSWSDKETQYF. V gene TRBV5-1 combines with J gene TRBJ2-5; no firm D call. V lost 3 bases, J lost 3 bases, and 9 bases lay in between. CDR3 size: 13 residues. Germline V lookup: CDR1 SGHRS, CDR2 YFSETQ. The whole variable domain, remainder taken from reference TRBV5-1 and TRBJ2-5, is KAGVTQTPRYLIKTRGQQVTLSCSPISGHRSVSWYQQTPGQGLQFLFEYFSETQRNKGNFPGRFSGRQFSNSRSEMNVSTLELGDSALYLCASSWSDKETQYFGPGTRLLVL.

CDR3 in amino acids: CASSLGLGSYTF. The CDR3 DNA follows: TGTGCCAGCAGCCTCGGGCTTGGGAGCTACACCTTC. The chain couples TRBV13 to TRBJ1-2, with D uncertain. The CDR3 consists of 12 residues. CDR1 is PRHDT and CDR2 is FYEKMQ in the germline V gene (reference sequence). V was trimmed by 5 bases and J by 9 bases, leaving 13 bases between them.

In DNA form, the CDR3 reads TGTGCCAGCAGCCCTGCGGGGAACTCCTATAATTCACCCCTCCACTTT. Translation: CASSPAGNSYNSPLHF. This chain links TRBV5-4 with TRBJ1-6, with D hard to call. Trimming left V 4 bases short and J 0 bases short, with 11 bases between. The CDR3 loop spans 16 amino acids. The germline CDR1 and CDR2 sequences are SGHNT and YYREEE (reference sequence).

This sequence joins TRBV10-1 and TRBJ2-2, with D perhaps TRBD1 (6 bases). Per the germline V gene, CDR1 is WNHNN and CDR2 is SYGVQD (reference sequence). The CDR3 extends over 13 amino acids. V dropped 5 bases and J dropped 6 bases, with 10 bases sitting between them. The CDR3 nucleotides read TGCGCCAGCAGTCAACAGGGCGCCGGGGAGCTGTTTTTT. Its translation: CASSQQGAGELFF.

To note about this clone: A far bigger clonotype differs at one base, so this is likely a read error. V and J are TRBV19 and TRBJ1-2; 8 bases line up with TRBD1. CDR1 is LNHDA and CDR2 is SQIVND in the germline V gene (reference sequence). V lost 8 bases, J lost 7 bases, and 12 bases stayed unmatched. The CDR3 contains 14 residues. The CDR3 is CASGTDRGGGGYTF. The CDR3 DNA is TGTGCCAGTGGCACCGACAGGGGAGGTGGTGGCTACACCTTC.

Details on this clone: Other DNA sequences within the sample encode an identical CDR3. V is TRBV28 and J is TRBJ1-1, with D possibly TRBD1 on 5 matching bases. The CDR3 contains 14 residues. The V end lost 4 bases, the J end lost 1 base, and 10 bases lay between the germline ends. The germline gives CDR1 MDHEN, CDR2 SYDVKM. The CDR3 DNA reads as TGTGCCAGCAGTTCCGGGACCGGGAACACTGAAGCTTTCTTT. It yields the protein CASSSGTGNTEAFF.

J is TRBJ1-3 and V is TRBV10-2; D might be TRBD1 (5 bases). Germline loops: CDR1 WSHSY, CDR2 SAAADI. Between the trimmed V and J ends, which lost 0 bases and 0 bases, there was a span of 12 bases. The length of the CDR3 is 17 residues. Written as DNA, the CDR3 is TGCGCCAGCAGTGAGTCGGTCGACAGAATCTCTGGAAACACCATATATTTT. Translating it yields CASSESVDRISGNTIYF.

This chain joins TRBV5-5 and TRBJ2-7; D remains ambiguous. Germline CDR1 is SGHKS and CDR2 is YYEKEE (reference sequence). The CDR3 is made up of 11 amino acids. The germline V and J ends were trimmed by 4 bases and 2 bases, with 4 bases remaining between them. CDR3 protein: CASSATYEQYF. The CDR3 DNA follows: TGTGCCAGCAGCGCCACCTACGAGCAGTACTTC.

The V gene is TRBV7-2, the J gene TRBJ2-1; 9 bases are shared with TRBD2. V gave up 1 base and J gave up 8 bases; unmatched junction bases: 6. CDR1 is SGHTA and CDR2 is FQGNSA in the germline V gene. The CDR3 covers 15 residues. The CDR3 loop is CASSLVAGAEYEQFF. CDR3 nucleotide sequence: TGTGCCAGCAGCTTAGTAGCGGGGGCCGAATATGAGCAGTTCTTC.

The chain combines TRBV4-3 with TRBJ2-1; no clear D gene. The CDR3 contains 15 residues. The V gene's germline CDR1 is LGHNA and CDR2 YSLEER. Trimming took off 0 bases at V and 5 bases at J, with 11 bases between the two ends. CDR3 sequence (DNA): TGCGCCAGCAGCCAAGATGGTAGGGTGGACAATGAGCAGTTCTTC. Translation: CASSQDGRVDNEQFF.

CDR3 bases: TGTGCCAGCTCACCAACCAACCAGGGACAGGGCCTACGCGTAGGTCGGACTGAAGCTTTCTTT. Amino acid sequence: CASSPTNQGQGLRVGRTEAFF. The chain carries TRBV18 and TRBJ1-1; TRBD1 aligns across 9 bases. CDR1 KGHSH and CDR2 LQKENI come from the germline V gene. With V trimmed by 2 bases and J by 5 bases, 24 bases remained unmatched. There are 21 residues in the CDR3. Full variable domain (remainder filled in from reference TRBV18 and TRBJ1-1): NAGVMQNPRHLVRRRGQEARLRCSPMKGHSHVYWYRQLPEEGLKFMVYLQKENIIDESGMPKERFSAEFPKEGPSILRIQQVVRGDSAAYFCASSPTNQGQGLRVGRTEAFFGQGTRLTVV.

The genes are TRBV30 and TRBJ1-3, with 10 bases fitting TRBD1. J lost 7 bases, V lost 6 bases, and 9 bases had no gene match. Germline V gene data show CDR1 as GTSNPN and CDR2 as SVGIG (reference sequence). The CDR3 sequence is 14 residues long. CDR3 DNA sequence: TGTGCCTGCAATGACAGGGGGCATGGGAACACCATATATTTT. The encoded protein is CACNDRGHGNTIYF.

The V call is TRBV6-4, the J call TRBJ2-5; TRBD2 might be the D (5 bases). CDR1 and CDR2 (germline): MRHNA, SNTAGT. Trimming pared 3 bases from V and 0 bases from J, leaving 11 bases between. There are 15 residues in the CDR3. CDR3 amino acids: CASSDAHGNQETQYF. CDR3 DNA sequence: TGTGCCAGCAGTGATGCCCACGGGAACCAAGAGACCCAGTACTTC.

Turning to this clone: This same CDR3 is encoded by further DNA sequences in the sample. The gene calls are TRBV18 and TRBJ1-4; the match to TRBD1 covers 8 bases. The V gene end was trimmed by 6 bases and the J gene end by 2 bases; junction bases not matched to a gene: 2. The germline V gene has CDR1 KGHSH and CDR2 LQKENI. This CDR3 contains 14 residues. CDR3 nucleotides: TGTGCCAGCTCGCAGGGGGCGACTAATGAAAAACTGTTTTTT. It codes for CASSQGATNEKLFF.

The table lists this clone with a count of one. The rearrangement joins TRBV27 to TRBJ2-7, with 7 bases identical to TRBD2. The CDR3 contains 17 residues. The J segment lost 3 bases and the V segment lost 3 bases, leaving 14 bases of the junction unmatched. Per the germline V gene, CDR1 is MNHEY and CDR2 is SMNVEV (reference sequence). CDR3 sequence reads: CASSFGRVAGARYEQYF. The CDR3 nucleotides are TGTGCCAGCAGTTTCGGGCGGGTAGCGGGTGCTCGCTACGAGCAGTACTTC.

The chain is built from TRBV19 and TRBJ2-7; the D gene is possibly TRBD1 (5 bases). The CDR3 runs 13 residues. Deletions cut 6 bases from V and 5 bases from J, with 14 bases between. Germline V gene data show CDR1 as LNHDA and CDR2 as SQIVND (reference sequence). In DNA, the CDR3 is TGTGCCAGTAGAAAAGAACAGGATCACGAGCAGTACTTC. It yields the protein CASRKEQDHEQYF.

The chain recombines TRBV30 with TRBJ2-5; D might be TRBD2 (6 bases). Germline assignment: CDR1 GTSNPN and CDR2 SVGIG (reference sequence). Trimming shortened V by 4 bases and J by 5 bases, and 14 bases separated the two germline ends. CDR3 length: 13 amino acids. The CDR3 DNA reads TGTGCCTGGACCCTGAATGGGGGGGAGACCCAGTACTTC. Amino acid sequence: CAWTLNGGETQYF.

V gene TRBV7-9 combines with J gene TRBJ1-4; D is unresolved. The V gene's germline CDR1 is SEHNR and CDR2 FQNEAQ (reference sequence). V was trimmed by 5 bases and J by 4 bases, leaving 11 bases between them. The CDR3 extends over 14 amino acids. The CDR3 DNA follows: TGTGCCAGCAGCCTGCTCGCGGGTAATGAAAAACTGTTTTTT. This sequence encodes CASSLLAGNEKLFF.

V and J are TRBV2 and TRBJ2-4, with TRBD1 identical over 10 bases. The length of the CDR3 is 13 residues. Looked up from germline, CDR1 is SNHLY and CDR2 is FYNNEI. J was trimmed by 7 bases and V by 6 bases; bases with no gene match: 3. DNA of the CDR3: TGTGCCAGCAGAGGACAGGGGGGCAACATTCAGTACTTC. It translates to CASRGQGGNIQYF.

The V and J genes are TRBV5-1 and TRBJ2-3, with 8 bases aligning to TRBD1. Losses at the gene ends were 1 base for V and 9 bases for J; bases not matched to a gene: 4. The CDR3 runs 13 residues. Germline CDR1 reads SGHRS; CDR2 reads YFSETQ. The CDR3 is CASSLSWTGTQYF. The CDR3 nucleotides are TGCGCCAGCAGCTTGTCGTGGACAGGGACGCAGTATTTT.

The rearrangement uses TRBV13 and TRBJ1-5, with a weak D call TRBD1 (6 bases). The CDR3 extends over 19 amino acids. Germline CDR1 reads PRHDT; CDR2 reads FYEKMQ (reference sequence). Trimming removed 5 bases from V and 0 bases from J, with 23 bases in between. The CDR3 loop is CASSVTERGVEPSNQPQHF. The CDR3 DNA follows: TGTGCCAGCAGCGTAACAGAGAGGGGGGTCGAGCCTAGCAATCAGCCCCAGCATTTT.

Worth noting for this clone: The same CDR3 can be traced to other DNA sequences in this sample. J is TRBJ1-1 and V is TRBV7-2; perhaps TRBD1 as D (6 bases). The V end lost 4 bases, the J end lost 0 bases, and 9 bases lay between the germline ends. Looked up from germline, CDR1 is SGHTA and CDR2 is FQGNSA. The CDR3 length is 14 residues. The CDR3: CASSSGQMNTEAFF. In DNA, the CDR3 is TGTGCCAGCAGCTCCGGACAGATGAACACTGAAGCTTTCTTT.

The chain combines TRBV5-4 with TRBJ2-7; 11 bases are shared with TRBD1. CDR1 is SGHNT and CDR2 is YYREEE in the germline V gene (reference sequence). The CDR3 has 15 amino acids. Trimming removed 4 bases from V and 4 bases from J; junction bases left unmatched: 7. The CDR3 bases are TGTGCCAGCAGCCGGGTCGGACAGGGGGCGTACGAGCAGTACTTC. This gives the protein CASSRVGQGAYEQYF.

The V gene is TRBV28, the J gene TRBJ2-2; possibly TRBD1 or TRBD2 for D (7 bases each). The ends were cut back, 2 bases at V and 3 bases at J, with 13 bases in the middle. The germline V gene has CDR1 MDHEN and CDR2 SYDVKM. CDR3 length: 16 amino acids. In nucleotides, the CDR3 is TGTGCCAGCAGTTTACACAGGGGAGGGTACACCGGGGAGCTGTTTTTT. Translation: CASSLHRGGYTGELFF.